One and the same sample provided the 18 T cell receptor beta chains below, sequenced in a study of T cells after yellow fever vaccination. TCRdb re-called the 5' RACE reads through MiXCR, storing one row per CDR3 protein. This sample has approximately 580,000 distinct CDR3 sequences; about 17% occur once, and the top ten carry roughly 17%. The sample in question was PBMCs, obtained about 5 days after the first yellow fever vaccination. Receptor source: a young man who received the YFV17D yellow fever vaccine.

This clonotype was detected only a few times. The J gene is TRBJ2-5, the V gene TRBV5-1; TRBD1 aligns across 7 bases. The CDR3 is made up of 14 amino acids. Germline lookup yields CDR1 SGHRS and CDR2 YFSETQ. The V and J ends lost 4 bases and 3 bases, in that order; junction bases with no gene match: 6. The DNA of the CDR3 is TGCGCCAGCAGCGGAACCGGGACAGAAGAGACCCAGTACTTC. Translating it yields CASSGTGTEETQYF.

J is TRBJ2-3 and V is TRBV4-2; perhaps TRBD1 as D (6 bases). This CDR3 has 17 amino acids. Germline assignment: CDR1 LGHNA and CDR2 YNFKEQ. Trimming removed 4 bases from V and 2 bases from J, with 19 bases in between. The CDR3 region is CASSPSPGQGYTDTQYF. The CDR3 nucleotides are TGTGCCAGCAGCCCATCTCCTGGGCAGGGGTACACAGATACGCAGTATTTT.

V and J are TRBV27 and TRBJ1-6, with TRBD1 matching over 8 bases. The CDR3 covers 15 residues. The V and J ends lost 5 bases and 10 bases, in that order; junction bases with no gene match: 10. The V gene's germline CDR1 is MNHEY and CDR2 SMNVEV (reference sequence). CDR3 loop: CASSIRGQVGSPLHF. In DNA form, the CDR3 reads TGTGCCAGCAGTATTAGGGGACAGGTTGGGTCACCCCTCCACTTT.

This clonotype was counted at least ten times. V usage is TRBV27 and J usage is TRBJ2-1, with a weak D call TRBD2 (5 bases). The CDR3 consists of 14 residues. V was clipped by 9 bases and J by 0 bases, with 12 bases between them. The germline V gene encodes CDR1 MNHEY and CDR2 SMNVEV (reference sequence). The CDR3 DNA reads as TGTGCCAGTTACGGACTCCACTCCTACAATGAGCAGTTCTTC. This encodes CASYGLHSYNEQFF.

This clonotype was seen a handful of times. The rearrangement uses TRBV7-3 and TRBJ2-5; weak D call: TRBD2 (6 bases). The CDR3 spans 14 residues. CDR1 is SGHTA and CDR2 is FQGTGA in the germline V gene. With 1 base removed from V and 4 bases from J, the gap between germline ends came to 10 bases. The CDR3 DNA follows: TGTGCCAGCAGCTTAAGCCCAGCGGGAGAGACCCAGTACTTC. This translates into CASSLSPAGETQYF.

This clonotype came up a few times. This rearrangement joins TRBV6-5 to TRBJ1-4; D gene ambiguous. V lost 0 bases to trimming and J lost 5 bases, with 13 bases between them. The CDR3 is 16 residues long. Germline V gene lookup returns CDR1 MNHEY and CDR2 SVGAGI. In DNA, the CDR3 is TGTGCCAGCAGTTACTCTGGCCTCCGGGCAAATGAAAAACTGTTTTTT. It translates to CASSYSGLRANEKLFF.

The chain couples TRBV4-1 to TRBJ2-7; D is ambiguous. The CDR3 has 15 amino acids. Trimming stripped 0 bases from V and 1 base from J, with 10 bases between. Germline V lookup: CDR1 MGHRA, CDR2 YSYEKL. CDR3 coding DNA: TGCGCCAGCAGCCAAGAAGGGTTGGGGTCCTACGAGCAGTACGTC. Protein sequence: CASSQEGLGSYEQYV.

A few counts support this clonotype. The rearrangement joins TRBV7-9 to TRBJ2-1; 9 bases agree with TRBD2. The CDR3 runs to 15 residues. Per germline, CDR1 SEHNR and CDR2 FQNEAQ (reference sequence). V lost 1 base and J lost 5; bases outside the gene matches: 3. CDR3 sequence reads: CASSLVRLADNEQFF. Written as DNA, the CDR3 is TGTGCCAGCAGCTTAGTCAGACTAGCGGACAATGAGCAGTTCTTC. Variable domain in full (rest from reference TRBV7-9 and TRBJ2-1): DTGVSQNPRHKITKRGQNVTFRCDPISEHNRLYWYRQTLGQGPEFLTYFQNEAQLEKSRLLSDRFSAERPKGSFSTLEIQRTEQGDSAMYLCASSLVRLADNEQFFGPGTRLTVL.

The rearrangement joins TRBV7-9 to TRBJ1-1; no reliable D call. Per the germline V gene, CDR1 is SEHNR and CDR2 is FQNEAQ (reference sequence). This CDR3 spans 12 amino acids. The ends were cut back, 6 bases at V and 5 bases at J, with 10 bases in the middle. The DNA of the CDR3 is TGTGCCAGCAGAATTCAGGAGACTGAAGCTTTCTTT. This sequence encodes CASRIQETEAFF.

J is TRBJ2-7 and V is TRBV20-1; 7 nucleotides line up with TRBD2. The CDR3 runs to 13 residues. The V segment lost 6 bases and the J segment 2 bases; nucleotides outside the gene matches: 7. Looked up from germline, CDR1 is DFQATT and CDR2 is SNEGSKA (reference sequence). The CDR3 loop reads CSARTSKPYEQYF. In nucleotides, the CDR3 is TGCAGTGCCAGGACTAGTAAGCCCTACGAGCAGTACTTC.

This clonotype has ten or more counts. This chain uses TRBV12-3 or TRBV12-4 with TRBJ1-1, with a weak D call TRBD1 (6 bases). The CDR3 totals 15 residues. Trimming took off 2 bases at V and 2 bases at J, with 12 bases between the two ends. The CDR3 is CASSLSWTANTEAFF. For the CDR3, the DNA is TGTGCCAGCAGTTTATCGTGGACAGCCAACACTGAAGCTTTCTTT.

This chain uses TRBV20-1 with TRBJ2-3; TRBD2 aligns across 8 bases. CDR3 length: 14 amino acids. Germline V CDR1 and CDR2: DFQATT, SNEGSKA (reference sequence). The CDR3 loop is CSAARGGSTDTQYF. CDR3 nucleotides: TGCAGCGCGGCACGGGGGGGAAGCACAGATACGCAGTATTTT.

This CDR3 reads CASSPRGTTGNTIYF. Here the CDR3 DNA reads TGTGCCAGCAGCCCCCGGGGGACAACCGGAAACACCATATATTTT. V usage is TRBV7-2 and J usage is TRBJ1-3; D might be TRBD1 (6 bases). From germline, CDR1 is SGHTA and CDR2 FQGNSA. The CDR3 runs to 15 residues. V lost 5 bases and J lost 4, with 15 bases in between.

The table lists this clonotype with a few counts. The genes are TRBV3-1 and TRBJ2-7; 10 bases match TRBD1. In germline, CDR1 is LGHDT, CDR2 YNNKEL (reference sequence). V trimming: 3 bases; J trimming: 4 bases; junction bases outside the gene matches: 6. CDR3 size: 15 residues. In nucleotides, the CDR3 is TGTGCCAGCAGCCAGGCCGGGACAGGGGAATACGAGCAGTACTTC. It translates to CASSQAGTGEYEQYF.

The rearrangement uses TRBV7-9 and TRBJ2-3; D perhaps matches TRBD2 (7 bases). V lost 2 bases, J lost 2 bases, and 14 bases lay in between. The CDR3 length is 16 residues. Germline lookup yields CDR1 SEHNR and CDR2 FQNEAQ (reference sequence). The CDR3 nucleotides are TGTGCCAGCAGCTTAAGAGGGGGGGCCTACACAGATACGCAGTATTTT. It yields the protein CASSLRGGAYTDTQYF.

V and J are TRBV6-2 or TRBV6-3 and TRBJ2-3, with TRBD2 identical over 10 bases. The CDR3 consists of 15 residues. The J segment lost 8 bases and the V segment lost 0 bases, leaving 5 bases of the junction unmatched. Germline loops: CDR1 MNHEY, CDR2 SVGEGT. CDR3 nucleotides: TGTGCCAGCAGTTACTCGAGAAGCGGGGGGGGTACGCAGTATTTT. Amino acids: CASSYSRSGGGTQYF.

This clonotype was recorded at least ten times. V usage is TRBV10-3 and J usage is TRBJ2-2; no definite D call. Germline CDR1 and CDR2: ENHRY and SYGVKD. V gave up 7 bases and J gave up 6 bases, with 12 bases separating them. The CDR3 runs 13 residues. The CDR3 protein is CAIKSSDAGELFF. CDR3 nucleotide sequence: TGTGCCATCAAAAGCTCGGATGCCGGGGAGCTGTTTTTT.

The J gene is TRBJ2-3, the V gene TRBV5-1; D is undetermined. Germline V gene lookup returns CDR1 SGHRS and CDR2 YFSETQ. The CDR3 length is 13 residues. Trimming took 4 bases from V and 2 from J, leaving 8 bases between them. The CDR3 loop reads CASSPDPTDTQYF. In DNA, the CDR3 is TGCGCCAGCAGCCCAGATCCCACAGATACGCAGTATTTT. Full variable domain (rest looked up from reference TRBV5-1 and TRBJ2-3): KAGVTQTPRYLIKTRGQQVTLSCSPISGHRSVSWYQQTPGQGLQFLFEYFSETQRNKGNFPGRFSGRQFSNSRSEMNVSTLELGDSALYLCASSPDPTDTQYFGPGTRLTVL.